The 20 T cell receptor beta chains below come from one sample, sequenced in a study of cytomegalovirus exposure and HLA in healthy donors. PCR involved 60 Vbeta and 13 Jbeta primers. Here immunoSEQ multiplex PCR was the method, and the copy in TCRdb shows in-frame clones only, minus some. The top ten clones hold 3% to 4% of a sample with fewer than 110,000 clones, 85% to 90% of them seen once. Sequences were obtained from PBMCs. These receptors all stem from a man aged 25-45 years in good health and CMV-seronegative.

The V and J genes are TRBV7-8 and TRBJ2-5; TRBD1 matches at 9 bases. Per the germline V gene, CDR1 is SGHVS and CDR2 is FQNEAQ. V lost 1 base to trimming and J lost 4 bases; unmatched junction nucleotides: 7. The CDR3 covers 16 residues. CDR3 in amino acids: CASSLDLTGGLETQYF. The CDR3 nucleotides read TGTGCCAGCAGCTTAGACCTGACAGGGGGATTAGAGACCCAGTACTTC.

The V and J genes are TRBV27 and TRBJ2-5; tentative D call: TRBD2 (7 bases). The CDR3 has 16 amino acids. V shed 3 bases and J shed 4 bases, with 18 bases lying between them. Germline values: CDR1 MNHEY, CDR2 SMNVEV (reference sequence). This chain's CDR3 is CASSFNGGGLSETQYF. The CDR3 coding sequence is TGTGCCAGCAGTTTCAATGGGGGGGGGCTTTCAGAGACCCAGTACTTC.

The chain has TRBV2 and TRBJ2-2; no definite D call. From germline, CDR1 is SNHLY and CDR2 FYNNEI. The CDR3 extends over 15 amino acids. The ends were cut back, 1 base at V and 0 bases at J, with 6 bases in the middle. The CDR3 here is CASSEVSTNTGELFF. CDR3 nucleotide sequence: TGTGCCAGCAGTGAAGTCAGTACGAACACCGGGGAGCTGTTTTTT. The complete variable domain, with remaining parts taken from reference TRBV2 and TRBJ2-2, reads EPEVTQTPSHQVTQMGQEVILRCVPISNHLYFYWYRQILGQKVEFLVSFYNNEISEKSEIFDDQFSVERPDGSNFTLKIRSTKLEDSAMYFCASSEVSTNTGELFFGEGSRLTVL.

V gene TRBV30 combines with J gene TRBJ2-5; 11 bases agree with TRBD2. The CDR3 covers 18 residues. Germline V lookup: CDR1 GTSNPN, CDR2 SVGIG (reference sequence). After removal of 0 bases from V and 5 bases from J, the junction contained 14 bases not matched to a gene. CDR3 nucleotides: TGTGCCTGGAGTGTTCGTAGCGGGGGGGCCTACAACGGGGAGACCCAGTACTTC. Amino acid sequence: CAWSVRSGGAYNGETQYF.

The chain is built from TRBV30 and TRBJ1-1; D is perhaps TRBD1 (6 bases). The CDR3 is 15 amino acids. CDR1 and CDR2 (germline): GTSNPN, SVGIG (reference sequence). V was cut by 3 bases and J by 4 bases, with 18 bases left in between. CDR3 residues: CAWRRQGIGGTEAFF. The CDR3 DNA is TGTGCCTGGAGAAGGCAGGGGATAGGGGGCACTGAAGCTTTCTTT.

The genes are TRBV5-1 and TRBJ1-4; TRBD1 aligns across 10 bases. This CDR3 spans 15 amino acids. The germline V gene encodes CDR1 SGHRS and CDR2 YFSETQ. Unmatched junction bases numbered 8, after V lost 4 bases and J lost 8 bases. The CDR3 coding sequence is TGCGCCAGCAGCCAAGGGGACAGGGGTAGGGAAAAACTGTTTTTT. The encoded protein is CASSQGDRGREKLFF.

The chain combines TRBV28 with TRBJ2-7; 8 bases align to TRBD2. The V and J ends lost 1 base and 3 bases, in that order; junction bases with no gene match: 2. The length of the CDR3 is 14 residues. Germline V gene sequence: CDR1 MDHEN, CDR2 SYDVKM. The CDR3 loop reads CASSLLAGNYEQYF. CDR3 DNA sequence: TGTGCCAGCAGTTTATTAGCGGGGAACTACGAGCAGTACTTC.

The V and J genes are TRBV25-1 and TRBJ2-1; maybe TRBD1 (7 bases). V shed 1 base and J shed 3 bases, with 13 bases lying between them. Germline CDR1 reads MGHDK; CDR2 reads SYGVNS. This CDR3 is 16 amino acids long. CDR3 sequence reads: CASSELGRGVYNEQFF. CDR3 nucleotides: TGTGCCAGCAGTGAATTGGGCAGGGGGGTCTACAATGAGCAGTTCTTC.

The V and J genes are TRBV5-1 and TRBJ2-1; 7 bases fit TRBD2. The germline V gene has CDR1 SGHRS and CDR2 YFSETQ. J was trimmed by 0 bases and V by 4 bases; bases with no gene match: 1. This CDR3 has 14 residues. CDR3 in DNA: TGCGCCAGCAGCGCGGGGGACTCCTACAATGAGCAGTTCTTC. This codes for CASSAGDSYNEQFF.

This sequence joins TRBV7-2 and TRBJ2-1; TRBD2 matches 7 bases. The CDR3 runs 12 residues. Germline trimming cut 5 bases from V and 16 bases from J; bases unmatched to any gene: 11. Germline V gene lookup returns CDR1 SGHTA and CDR2 FQGNSA. CDR3 amino acids: CASSDGAGVQFF. The CDR3, as DNA: TGTGCCAGCAGCGATGGGGCGGGAGTTCAATTCTTC. Looking up the rest from reference TRBV7-2 and TRBJ2-1 gives the full variable domain: GAGVSQSPSNKVTEKGKDVELRCDPISGHTALYWYRQSLGQGLEFLIYFQGNSAPDKSGLPSDRFSAERTGGSVSTLTIQRTQQEDSAVYLCASSDGAGVQFFGPGTRLTVL.

The CDR3 DNA is TGTGCCAGCAGTGAAATACACGACTACGAGCAGTACTTC. Residues: CASSEIHDYEQYF. The rearrangement uses TRBV25-1 and TRBJ2-5; D remains unclear. The end of the DNA aligns better with TRBJ2-7, so the J call may be wrong. Germline values: CDR1 MGHDK, CDR2 SYGVNS. The CDR3 is made up of 13 amino acids.

The V call is TRBV18, the J call TRBJ2-5; D uncertain. The V gene's germline CDR1 is KGHSH and CDR2 LQKENI. The CDR3 totals 13 residues. V was trimmed by 3 bases and J by 1 base, leaving 6 bases between them. The DNA for the CDR3 is TGTGCCAGCTCACCTCCCTCCCAAGAGACCCAGTACTTC. It encodes CASSPPSQETQYF. Drawing the rest from reference TRBV18 and TRBJ2-5, the complete variable domain is NAGVMQNPRHLVRRRGQEARLRCSPMKGHSHVYWYRQLPEEGLKFMVYLQKENIIDESGMPKERFSAEFPKEGPSILRIQQVVRGDSAAYFCASSPPSQETQYFGPGTRLLVL.

This sequence joins TRBV30 and TRBJ2-7; D may be TRBD1 (5 bases). V lost 6 bases to trimming and J lost 2 bases, with 17 bases between them. Germline-derived CDR1 and CDR2 are GTSNPN and SVGIG (reference sequence). This CDR3 region has 14 residues. CDR3 protein: CACRPAGKAYEQYF. In nucleotides, the CDR3 is TGTGCCTGCCGACCCGCAGGGAAGGCCTACGAGCAGTACTTC.

DNA of the CDR3: TGCGCCAGCAGCCACCTATTCTCAGGGGGATTGGCTCTTCGTGAAAAACTGTTTTTT. This gives the protein CASSHLFSGGLALREKLFF. The genes are TRBV4-1 and TRBJ1-4, with TRBD1 matching 7 bases. The V gene end was trimmed by 3 bases and the J gene end by 7 bases; junction bases not matched to a gene: 20. The CDR3 runs to 19 residues. Germline V gene lookup returns CDR1 MGHRA and CDR2 YSYEKL.

This chain links TRBV28 with TRBJ2-1; 13 nucleotides agree with TRBD2. CDR1 is MDHEN, CDR2 SYDVKM, per germline. The junction had 5 bases not matched to a gene; V was cut back by 6 bases and J by 0 bases. The length of the CDR3 is 17 residues. CDR3 in amino acids: CASRPTSGRTSYNEQFF. Written as DNA, the CDR3 is TGTGCCAGCAGGCCGACTAGCGGGAGGACCTCCTACAATGAGCAGTTCTTC.

The CDR3 region is CASSFLGDRGNYGYTF. Written as DNA, the CDR3 is TGTGCCAGCAGCTTCCTGGGGGACAGGGGAAACTATGGCTACACCTTC. The chain has TRBV28 and TRBJ1-2; 10 nucleotides agree with TRBD1. The V and J ends lost 6 bases and 2 bases, in that order; junction bases with no gene match: 9. The CDR3 length is 16 residues. The germline V gene has CDR1 MDHEN and CDR2 SYDVKM.

This chain joins TRBV2 and TRBJ1-1; D perhaps matches TRBD1 (6 bases). Trimming left V 11 bases short and J 2 bases short, with 15 bases between. The CDR3 spans 13 residues. CDR1 SNHLY and CDR2 FYNNEI come from the germline V gene. As DNA, the CDR3 is TGTGCCTCCAAGGGACAACTAAACACTGAAGCTTTCTTT. Its protein is CASKGQLNTEAFF.

The chain combines TRBV29-1 with TRBJ2-7, with a tentative D call TRBD1 (6 bases). Trimming removed 7 bases from V and 0 bases from J, with 13 bases in between. Germline V CDR1 and CDR2: SQVTM, ANQGSEA. The CDR3 extends over 13 amino acids. CDR3 in DNA: TGCAGCGGGGACACGAAAAGCTCCTACGAGCAGTACTTC. It specifies CSGDTKSSYEQYF.

J is TRBJ1-1 and V is TRBV5-1, with 8 nucleotides matching TRBD1. The CDR3 loop spans 14 amino acids. V was pared by 8 bases and J by 0 bases, with 6 bases of the junction left unmatched. The germline gives CDR1 SGHRS, CDR2 YFSETQ. As DNA, the CDR3 is TGCGCCAGTAAACAGGGGGGGATGAACACTGAAGCTTTCTTT. Amino acid sequence: CASKQGGMNTEAFF. The complete variable domain, with remaining parts taken from reference TRBV5-1 and TRBJ1-1, reads KAGVTQTPRYLIKTRGQQVTLSCSPISGHRSVSWYQQTPGQGLQFLFEYFSETQRNKGNFPGRFSGRQFSNSRSEMNVSTLELGDSALYLCASKQGGMNTEAFFGQGTRLTVV.

V gene TRBV7-2 combines with J gene TRBJ1-1; D may be TRBD1 (6 bases). CDR1 is SGHTA and CDR2 is FQGNSA in the germline V gene. The V gene lost 0 bases and the J gene lost 5 bases, with 10 bases spanning the gap. The length of the CDR3 is 14 residues. The CDR3 DNA follows: TGTGCCAGCAGCTTAGCGGGGGCGTGGACTGAAGCTTTCTTT. Translation: CASSLAGAWTEAFF.